The clone carrying this T cell receptor beta chain was observed many times. Its target is unknown. Germline V gene lookup returns CDR1 SGHTA and CDR2 FQGNSA. Trimming stripped 8 bases from V and 1 base from J, with 17 bases between. This CDR3 spans 15 amino acids. This sample was taken from a study of T cell repertoires in cytomegalovirus infection. Findings and limits, study-wide: Clonotypes of TCR beta that were HLA-C-restricted and CMV-specific dominated the ex vivo response.

From the reads, TCRdb called clonotypes with MiXCR, one entry per CDR3 protein. This sample has around 530,000 distinct CDR3 sequences, with about 30% found just once. This chain links TRBV7-2 with TRBJ1-2; no firm D call. The source of this sequence is a human donor in good health (CMV status not recorded). Some clones in this sample may be carry-over from other donors' samples. The sequenced sample was PBMCs. The CDR3 loop reads CASSWAPPLNYGYTF. Here the CDR3 DNA reads TGTGCCAGCTCCTGGGCCCCTCCACTTAACTATGGCTACACCTTC.